The 13 T cell receptor beta chains in this list originate from one sample, sequenced in a study of T cells in Graves' hyperthyroidism and ophthalmopathy. Amplified TCR beta CDR3 regions derived from RNA transcripts. A set of HTBI primers served as the primers for a first-round RT-PCR of the TCR CDR3. TCRdb re-called the multiplex PCR reads through MiXCR, storing one row per CDR3 protein. The sample records around 660,000 distinct CDR3 sequences, approximately 42% being singletons. Sequencing was performed on peripheral blood or thyroid tissue (not recorded which). The receptors were sampled from an adult man with Graves' disease, either hyperthyroidism or ophthalmopathy (not recorded which).

This clonotype was seen just once. An end of the junction differs from the germline gene, which may be a read error. This sequence joins TRBV6-1 and TRBJ1-2; D ambiguous. The length of the CDR3 is 14 residues. The germline V gene has CDR1 MNHNS and CDR2 SASEGT. The CDR3 here is CVSSDGWLLDGYTF. DNA of the CDR3: TGTGTCAGCAGTGACGGGTGGCTGTTGGATGGCTACACCTTC.

The chain employs TRBV19 and TRBJ1-2, with D possibly being TRBD1 (5 bases). Trimming removed 6 bases from V and 4 bases from J, with 9 bases in between. CDR3 length: 12 residues. Germline V gives CDR1 LNHDA, CDR2 SQIVND (reference sequence). This chain's CDR3 is CASREGRYGYTF. DNA of the CDR3: TGTGCCAGTAGAGAGGGGCGCTATGGCTACACCTTC.

This sequence joins TRBV10-3 and TRBJ2-5, with 8 bases identical to TRBD1. The germline V gene has CDR1 ENHRY and CDR2 SYGVKD. The CDR3 is made up of 15 amino acids. V was clipped by 7 bases and J by 5 bases; unmatched bases: 12. The CDR3 DNA follows: TGTGCCATCAAACCGACAGGGGACGGGGACGAGACCCAGTACTTC. Protein: CAIKPTGDGDETQYF.

This clonotype was counted ten times or more. J is TRBJ1-2 and V is TRBV7-2; the D is unclear. V lost 4 bases and J 6 bases, leaving 9 bases between the germline ends. The CDR3 extends over 12 amino acids. CDR1 and CDR2 (germline): SGHTA, FQGNSA. DNA of the CDR3: TGTGCCAGCAGCTGGGATGGGGATGGCTACACCTTC. Translated, it gives CASSWDGDGYTF.

The chain uses TRBV18 and TRBJ1-4; possible D gene TRBD1, 5 bases. Trimming removed 3 bases from V and 12 bases from J, with 11 bases in between. Germline V gene lookup returns CDR1 KGHSH and CDR2 LQKENI. The CDR3 totals 12 residues. The CDR3 coding sequence is TGTGCCAGCTCACCCCGACTGGGACAACTGTTTTTT. It codes for CASSPRLGQLFF.

This clonotype has at least ten counts. The chain recombines TRBV19 with TRBJ2-7; 9 nucleotides match TRBD1. Germline assignment: CDR1 LNHDA and CDR2 SQIVND (reference sequence). CDR3 length: 12 residues. V was clipped by 8 bases and J by 6 bases; unmatched bases: 5. In nucleotides, the CDR3 is TGTGCCAGTCGGGACAGGGCAGGCGAGCAGTACTTC. This codes for CASRDRAGEQYF.

This clonotype was picked up many times. The chain uses TRBV7-2 and TRBJ1-1; D unresolved. This CDR3 has 17 amino acids. The V and J ends lost 1 base and 2 bases respectively, with 17 bases between them. Germline CDR1 and CDR2: SGHTA and FQGNSA. CDR3 protein: CASSLVGTPSVNTEAFF. The CDR3 DNA is TGTGCCAGCAGCTTAGTCGGAACGCCGAGCGTTAACACTGAAGCTTTCTTT.

The rearrangement joins TRBV29-1 to TRBJ2-5, with D tentatively TRBD2 (6 bases). V was cut by 8 bases and J by 3 bases, with 13 bases left in between. From germline, CDR1 is SQVTM and CDR2 ANQGSEA. There are 12 residues in the CDR3. The CDR3 spells CSSFGGEETQYF. CDR3 sequence (DNA): TGCAGCAGCTTCGGGGGAGAAGAGACCCAGTACTTC.

This clonotype was seen ten or more times. The chain uses TRBV25-1 and TRBJ2-5; D could derive from TRBD1 or TRBD2 (5 bases each). Germline CDR1 reads MGHDK; CDR2 reads SYGVNS. Deletions cut 5 bases from V and 5 bases from J, with 15 bases between. The CDR3 loop spans 14 amino acids. The chain's CDR3 is CASSLGTGFETQYF. DNA for the CDR3: TGTGCCAGCAGTCTCGGGACCGGCTTCGAGACCCAGTACTTC.

V gene TRBV25-1 combines with J gene TRBJ2-3, with D perhaps assigned TRBD1 or TRBD2 (5 bases each). This CDR3 has 12 residues. Trimming cost V 5 bases and J 5 bases, with 8 bases left between them. The V gene's germline CDR1 is MGHDK and CDR2 SYGVNS. The CDR3 protein is CASSRGRDTQYF. The CDR3 bases are TGTGCCAGCAGTCGGGGCCGAGATACGCAGTATTTT.

This clonotype was seen repeatedly, ten times or more. This chain links TRBV29-1 with TRBJ2-5, with D perhaps matching TRBD1 (5 bases). This CDR3 is built from 13 residues. In germline, CDR1 is SQVTM, CDR2 ANQGSEA. V dropped 4 bases and J dropped 0 bases, with 9 bases sitting between them. The CDR3 nucleotides read TGCAGCGTTGGACAGTCATACCAAGAGACCCAGTACTTC. The encoded protein is CSVGQSYQETQYF.

The chain has TRBV19 and TRBJ1-1; TRBD1 might be the D (5 bases). Between the trimmed V and J ends, which lost 7 bases and 3 bases, there was a span of 21 bases. CDR1 and CDR2 from the germline V gene are LNHDA and SQIVND (reference sequence). The CDR3 runs 16 residues. The CDR3 DNA sequence: TGTGCCAGTACTAAAATCTCAGGGTGGATGGACACTGAAGCTTTCTTT. Residues: CASTKISGWMDTEAFF.

The CDR3, as DNA: TGTGCCAGCAGCGTGACTAGCGGGGACACCGGGGAGCTGTTTTTT. Protein: CASSVTSGDTGELFF. The V call is TRBV7-9, the J call TRBJ2-2; 11 bases are shared with TRBD2. This CDR3 comprises 15 residues. Trimming took 5 bases from V and 3 from J; bases not matched to a gene: 2. CDR1 SEHNR and CDR2 FQNEAQ come from the germline V gene (reference sequence).